Below, 26 T cell receptor beta chains from the same sample are listed, as sequenced in a study of shared T cell receptors in the human thymus. Method: immunoSEQ multiplex PCR; TCRdb's copy keeps in-frame clones and lacks some. Here the sample spans about 660,000 clones, around 89% being singletons. Separately, the same data were catalogued under a study of human thymus T cells.

The sequenced sample was thymocytes. The receptor set was obtained from a boy younger than two with a congenital heart defect.

The chain couples TRBV7-6 to TRBJ1-2; 9 nucleotides line up with TRBD1. Germline loops: CDR1 SGHVS, CDR2 FNYEAQ. The junction had 16 bases not matched to a gene; V was cut back by 1 base and J by 1 base. The CDR3 length is 20 residues. CDR3 in amino acids: CASSLGGGRTGDFLNYGYTF. Written as DNA, the CDR3 is TGTGCCAGCAGCTTAGGGGGGGGCCGGACAGGGGATTTTCTTAACTATGGCTACACCTTC.

The rearrangement joins TRBV4-3 to TRBJ1-2, with TRBD1 matching over 8 bases. Germline V gene sequence: CDR1 LGHNA, CDR2 YSLEER. The CDR3 has 16 residues. V trimming: 3 bases; J trimming: 4 bases; junction bases outside the gene matches: 10. For the CDR3, the DNA is TGCGCCAGCAGCCAGGGACAGGTGGTCCAATTCTATGGCTACACCTTC. Amino acids: CASSQGQVVQFYGYTF.

This clone was observed a single time. The chain uses TRBV19 and TRBJ2-4; D is possibly TRBD2 (6 bases). The CDR3 is 15 residues long. V lost 3 bases, J lost 7 bases, and 16 bases lay in between. The V gene's germline CDR1 is LNHDA and CDR2 SQIVND (reference sequence). The CDR3 reads CASSIEEGSSNIQYF. In nucleotides, the CDR3 is TGTGCCAGTAGTATTGAGGAGGGGAGCTCGAACATTCAGTACTTC.

V is TRBV5-1 and J is TRBJ2-4, with TRBD2 as a possible D gene (6 bases). Germline V gives CDR1 SGHRS, CDR2 YFSETQ. Trimming stripped 0 bases from V and 5 bases from J, with 12 bases between. This CDR3 contains 15 residues. The CDR3 region is CASSLEGEAENIQYF. CDR3 bases: TGCGCCAGCAGCTTGGAAGGGGAGGCCGAAAACATTCAGTACTTC.

This chain links TRBV6-5 with TRBJ2-4; D gene ambiguous. There are 15 residues in the CDR3. V was pared by 3 bases and J by 7 bases, with 16 bases between. The germline gives CDR1 MNHEY, CDR2 SVGAGI. The CDR3 DNA sequence: TGTGCCAGCAGTTATCGCGCCGCATCTAGGAACATTCAGTACTTC. Amino acid sequence: CASSYRAASRNIQYF.

The chain has TRBV5-6 and TRBJ2-7, with 16 bases matching TRBD2. Germline V gene data show CDR1 as SGHDT and CDR2 as YYEEEE. V was pared by 4 bases and J by 1 base, with 8 bases of the junction left unmatched. The CDR3 loop spans 18 amino acids. The DNA of the CDR3 is TGTGCCAGCAGCGCCGGGACTAGCGGGAGGGCCAGGTCCTACGAGCAGTACTTC. Protein product: CASSAGTSGRARSYEQYF.

CDR3 protein: CASSPEGRQGHEQFF. DNA of the CDR3: TGTGCCAGCAGCCCCGAAGGCCGACAAGGCCATGAGCAGTTCTTC. The chain uses TRBV7-2 and TRBJ2-1; D is unclear. The V and J ends lost 5 bases and 8 bases respectively, with 19 bases between them. Germline CDR1 is SGHTA and CDR2 is FQGNSA. The CDR3 runs to 15 residues.

This sequence joins TRBV30 and TRBJ2-3; D not certain. The CDR3 spans 16 residues. Germline loops: CDR1 GTSNPN, CDR2 SVGIG (reference sequence). Trimming removed 0 bases at V and 6 bases at J, with 19 bases between. The CDR3 DNA reads as TGTGCCTGGAGTGTAGAGGCCCCGAGGAGTATCGATACGCAGTATTTT. It specifies CAWSVEAPRSIDTQYF.

V and J are TRBV27 and TRBJ1-5; possibly TRBD1 for D (6 bases). CDR1 is MNHEY, CDR2 SMNVEV, per germline (reference sequence). The CDR3 is made up of 15 amino acids. V lost 1 base and J 4 bases, leaving 11 bases between the germline ends. CDR3 sequence reads: CASSLLGARNQPQHF. In DNA, the CDR3 is TGTGCCAGCAGTTTATTGGGGGCTAGGAATCAGCCCCAGCATTTT.

This clone came up once. The CDR3 bases are TGTGCCAGCGGGGGGGTTAACTATGGCTACACCTTC. Residues: CASGGVNYGYTF. The chain joins TRBV7-2 to TRBJ1-2; possible D gene TRBD1, 5 bases. Germline V lookup: CDR1 SGHTA, CDR2 FQGNSA. The CDR3 is 12 residues long. The V end lost 8 bases, the J end lost 1 base, and 8 bases lay between the germline ends. Full variable domain (remainder filled in from reference TRBV7-2 and TRBJ1-2): GAGVSQSPSNKVTEKGKDVELRCDPISGHTALYWYRQSLGQGLEFLIYFQGNSAPDKSGLPSDRFSAERTGGSVSTLTIQRTQQEDSAVYLCASGGVNYGYTFGSGTRLTVV.

The rearrangement joins TRBV27 to TRBJ1-2, with D possibly matching TRBD1 (6 bases). Trimming removed 5 bases at V and 6 bases at J, with 10 bases between. This CDR3 is 12 amino acids long. Germline V gene sequence: CDR1 MNHEY, CDR2 SMNVEV (reference sequence). CDR3 in amino acids: CASSGPGDGYTF. The CDR3 DNA reads TGTGCCAGCAGTGGGCCAGGGGATGGCTACACCTTC.

This sequence joins TRBV7-9 and TRBJ2-1, with 9 bases aligning to TRBD2. The V gene's germline CDR1 is SEHNR and CDR2 FQNEAQ (reference sequence). Unmatched junction bases numbered 5, after V lost 2 bases and J lost 3 bases. The length of the CDR3 is 16 residues. CDR3 amino acids: CASSLLTSGLYNEQFF. The CDR3 DNA reads TGTGCCAGCAGCTTACTGACTAGCGGCCTCTACAATGAGCAGTTCTTC.

J is TRBJ2-1 and V is TRBV30, with TRBD2 matching 10 bases. With 1 base clipped from V and 10 bases from J, the junction kept 7 bases outside the gene matches. CDR1 and CDR2 (germline): GTSNPN, SVGIG (reference sequence). The CDR3 totals 14 residues. The CDR3 loop is CAWSGASGSWEQFF. The DNA for the CDR3 is TGTGCCTGGAGTGGGGCTAGCGGGAGTTGGGAGCAGTTCTTC.

This sequence joins TRBV15 and TRBJ2-6; no definite D call. Germline CDR1 and CDR2: LNHNV and YYDKDF (reference sequence). The V end was cut by 4 bases, the J end by 2 bases, with 6 bases between. The CDR3 is 14 amino acids. CDR3 region: CATSTVPGANVLTF. For the CDR3, the DNA is TGTGCCACCAGCACCGTCCCTGGGGCCAACGTCCTGACTTTC.

The chain employs TRBV5-1 and TRBJ2-7; TRBD2 might be the D (6 bases). CDR1 and CDR2 (germline): SGHRS, YFSETQ. The V gene lost 4 bases and the J gene lost 0 bases, with 17 bases spanning the gap. The length of the CDR3 is 16 residues. The CDR3 reads CASSPLAPRISYEQYF. CDR3 nucleotide sequence: TGCGCCAGCAGCCCGCTAGCGCCTAGAATCTCCTACGAGCAGTACTTC.

The chain employs TRBV30 and TRBJ2-7; 10 bases fit TRBD1. Trimming cost V 3 bases and J 6 bases; bases outside gene matches: 8. The CDR3 contains 14 residues. CDR1 is GTSNPN, CDR2 SVGIG, per germline (reference sequence). As DNA, the CDR3 is TGTGCCTGGAGATTTGGACAGGGGGATGTCGAGCAGTACTTC. Translation: CAWRFGQGDVEQYF.

V usage is TRBV7-2 and J usage is TRBJ2-3; 9 nucleotides line up with TRBD2. The CDR3 length is 15 residues. CDR1 and CDR2 from the germline V gene are SGHTA and FQGNSA. Trimming at V came to 5 bases and at J to 2 bases, leaving 5 bases not matched to a gene. CDR3 sequence: CASSQTSGYTDTQYF. CDR3 bases: TGTGCCAGCAGCCAGACTAGCGGCTACACAGATACGCAGTATTTT.

The V call is TRBV5-6, the J call TRBJ2-1; 12 bases align to TRBD2. This CDR3 spans 18 amino acids. Germline V lookup: CDR1 SGHDT, CDR2 YYEEEE. The junction had 13 bases not matched to a gene; V was cut back by 4 bases and J by 5 bases. Here the CDR3 DNA reads TGTGCCAGCAGCCGACCTCCGGGACTAGCGGGCCTAAACAATGAGCAGTTCTTC. Amino acid sequence: CASSRPPGLAGLNNEQFF.

The chain uses TRBV7-2 and TRBJ2-1; 10 bases fit TRBD2. CDR3 length equals 18 residues. Germline V gene lookup returns CDR1 SGHTA and CDR2 FQGNSA. The junction had 15 bases not matched to a gene; V was cut back by 5 bases and J by 5 bases. This CDR3 reads CASSRAGGPGGADNEQFF. The CDR3 nucleotides are TGTGCCAGCAGCCGAGCGGGAGGGCCGGGTGGTGCGGACAATGAGCAGTTCTTC.

The chain carries TRBV30 and TRBJ2-7, with 12 bases identical to TRBD2. J lost 4 bases, V lost 8 bases, and 12 bases had no gene match. CDR1 and CDR2 from the germline V gene are GTSNPN and SVGIG (reference sequence). CDR3 length: 15 residues. This CDR3 reads CAGQETSGRSYEQYF. CDR3 coding DNA: TGTGCCGGACAGGAGACTAGCGGGAGATCGTACGAGCAGTACTTC.

The V and J genes are TRBV5-1 and TRBJ2-3; TRBD2 matches 10 bases. Germline trimming cut 7 bases from V and 1 base from J; bases unmatched to any gene: 9. The CDR3 is 16 residues long. The germline V gene encodes CDR1 SGHRS and CDR2 YFSETQ. The CDR3 DNA is TGCGCCAGCGACAAGCGGGAGGGCCGGGGCACAGATACGCAGTATTTT. Translation: CASDKREGRGTDTQYF.

V usage is TRBV6-1 and J usage is TRBJ1-2, with D perhaps matching TRBD1 (6 bases). Germline V gene data show CDR1 as MNHNS and CDR2 as SASEGT. V was shortened by 4 bases and J by 4 bases, with 19 bases between the two germline ends. The CDR3 sequence is 16 residues long. In DNA, the CDR3 is TGTGCCAGCAGTGGGGGGCTGGGGTTGATAGGCTATGGCTACACCTTC. Amino acids: CASSGGLGLIGYGYTF.

The rearrangement links TRBV4-3 to TRBJ1-3; 7 positions agree with TRBD1. The CDR3 spans 16 residues. Per germline, CDR1 LGHNA and CDR2 YSLEER. Trimming cost V 4 bases and J 0 bases; bases outside gene matches: 6. This CDR3 is CASSPSRDSSGNTIYF. DNA for the CDR3: TGCGCCAGCAGCCCCAGCCGGGACAGCTCTGGAAACACCATATATTTT.

The chain uses TRBV13 and TRBJ2-3, with D hard to call. V lost 5 bases to trimming and J lost 0 bases, with 18 bases between them. The germline gives CDR1 PRHDT, CDR2 FYEKMQ (reference sequence). CDR3 length: 17 amino acids. The CDR3 reads CASSPQVRATSTDTQYF. The CDR3 DNA reads as TGTGCCAGCAGCCCCCAGGTCAGAGCTACTAGCACAGATACGCAGTATTTT.

The chain links TRBV11-2 to TRBJ1-2; D gene uncertain. CDR1 is SGHAT and CDR2 is FQNNGV in the germline V gene. With 2 bases removed from V and 6 bases from J, the gap between germline ends came to 13 bases. The CDR3 totals 14 residues. CDR3 DNA: TGTGCCAGCAGCTTAACAAGAGGGCGCCATGGCTACACCTTC. It yields the protein CASSLTRGRHGYTF.

This sequence joins TRBV27 and TRBJ2-1; 7 bases match TRBD2. The junction had 11 bases not matched to a gene; V was cut back by 6 bases and J by 15 bases. This CDR3 comprises 12 residues. Germline V gene data show CDR1 as MNHEY and CDR2 as SMNVEV (reference sequence). CDR3 nucleotides: TGTGCCAGCAGGCTTCTCGGCGGGAGTTGGTTCTTC. It codes for CASRLLGGSWFF.